What follows are 21 T cell receptor beta chains derived from one specimen sequenced in a study of cytomegalovirus exposure and HLA in healthy donors. The primer mix had 60 Vbeta and 13 Jbeta primers. Produced via immunoSEQ multiplex PCR; TCRdb's table is partial and in-frame only. In the table there are around 230,000 clones, more than 75% of which are singletons. What was sequenced was PBMCs. These receptors all stem from a man aged 35-49 years in good health and CMV-seropositive.

The rearrangement links TRBV7-8 to TRBJ1-3; a possible D gene is TRBD1 (6 bases). The CDR3 has 14 amino acids. V was pared by 5 bases and J by 5 bases, with 13 bases between. Germline V gene lookup returns CDR1 SGHVS and CDR2 FQNEAQ. This CDR3 is CASSQHRDRNTIYF. CDR3 DNA sequence: TGTGCCAGCAGCCAACACCGGGACAGAAACACCATATATTTT.

The J gene is TRBJ1-1, the V gene TRBV19; D might be TRBD1 (6 bases). Between the trimmed V and J ends, which lost 5 bases and 8 bases, there was a span of 18 bases. CDR1 LNHDA and CDR2 SQIVND come from the germline V gene (reference sequence). The CDR3 extends over 14 amino acids. CDR3 bases: TGTGCCAGTAGTCTCGCCGGGGGGGGGCCGGAAGCTTTCTTT. This translates into CASSLAGGGPEAFF.

The V call is TRBV19, the J call TRBJ1-4; D is unresolved. Germline assignment: CDR1 LNHDA and CDR2 SQIVND (reference sequence). With 9 bases removed from V and 4 bases from J, the gap between germline ends came to 15 bases. CDR3 length equals 14 residues. CDR3: CASDSWQFNEKLFF. The DNA for the CDR3 is TGTGCCAGCGATTCTTGGCAGTTTAATGAAAAACTGTTTTTT. Looking up the rest from reference TRBV19 and TRBJ1-4 gives the full variable domain: DGGITQSPKYLFRKEGQNVTLSCEQNLNHDAMYWYRQDPGQGLRLIYYSQIVNDFQKGDIAEGYSVSREKKESFPLTVTSAQKNPTAFYLCASDSWQFNEKLFFGSGTQLSVL.

The V gene is TRBV28, the J gene TRBJ2-2; D not certain. The CDR3 has 15 residues. Germline V gene lookup returns CDR1 MDHEN and CDR2 SYDVKM. The V gene lost 6 bases and the J gene lost 5 bases, with 16 bases spanning the gap. This CDR3 reads CASSFPNLRTGELFF. CDR3 sequence (DNA): TGTGCCAGCAGCTTCCCCAATCTCCGGACCGGGGAGCTGTTTTTT.

The chain joins TRBV19 to TRBJ1-1, with 7 bases identical to TRBD1. The CDR3 consists of 16 residues. The V gene end was trimmed by 6 bases and the J gene end by 6 bases; junction bases not matched to a gene: 16. Germline values: CDR1 LNHDA, CDR2 SQIVND (reference sequence). CDR3: CASRTPTGFVGAEAFF. The CDR3 DNA is TGTGCCAGTAGGACCCCGACAGGGTTCGTCGGCGCTGAAGCTTTCTTT.

The chain uses TRBV19 and TRBJ1-1; possible D gene TRBD1, 5 bases. Germline V gene data show CDR1 as LNHDA and CDR2 as SQIVND (reference sequence). The CDR3 covers 14 residues. Trimming removed 3 bases at V and 6 bases at J, with 14 bases between. CDR3 sequence: CASSIWTFSSEAFF. DNA of the CDR3: TGTGCCAGTAGTATTTGGACATTTTCGTCTGAAGCTTTCTTT.

The rearrangement links TRBV29-1 to TRBJ2-3; no reliable D call. There are 11 residues in the CDR3. Germline V lookup: CDR1 SQVTM, CDR2 ANQGSEA. The V gene lost 5 bases and the J gene lost 4 bases, with 7 bases spanning the gap. The CDR3 spells CSVPLADTQYF. The DNA of the CDR3 is TGCAGCGTTCCCCTTGCAGATACGCAGTATTTT.

To note about this clone: Mismatch with germline at one junction end may stem from a read error. This chain connects TRBV27 to TRBJ1-1, with D maybe TRBD1 (6 bases). The germline V gene encodes CDR1 MNHEY and CDR2 SMNVEV (reference sequence). This CDR3 contains 14 residues. DNA of the CDR3: TGTGCCAGCGGTTTACAGGGACAGAACACTGAAGCTTTCTTT. Encoded protein: CASGLQGQNTEAFF.

The chain employs TRBV7-3 and TRBJ2-2; TRBD2 agrees at 11 bases. The CDR3 has 14 residues. The V gene end was trimmed by 6 bases and the J gene end by 6 bases; junction bases not matched to a gene: 3. Looked up from germline, CDR1 is SGHTA and CDR2 is FQGTGA. The DNA for the CDR3 is TGTGCCAGCAGTAGGACTAGCGGGTCCGGGGAGCTGTTTTTT. Protein: CASSRTSGSGELFF. Based on the CDR3 plus reference TRBV7-3 and TRBJ2-2, the full variable domain is GAGVSQTPSNKVTEKGKYVELRCDPISGHTALYWYRQSLGQGPEFLIYFQGTGAADDSGLPNDRFFAVRPEGSVSTLKIQRTERGDSAVYLCASSRTSGSGELFFGEGSRLTVL.

This chain uses TRBV6-5 with TRBJ2-7; 7 nucleotides line up with TRBD1. The germline CDR1 and CDR2 sequences are MNHEY and SVGAGI. The length of the CDR3 is 14 residues. Unmatched junction bases numbered 8, after V lost 5 bases and J lost 4 bases. The CDR3 DNA reads TGTGCCAGCAGTCCAGACGACAGGGCGTACGAGCAGTACGTC. This translates into CASSPDDRAYEQYV.

The chain links TRBV6-5 to TRBJ1-5; the D is unclear. Germline CDR1 MNHEY, CDR2 SVGAGI. The CDR3 consists of 14 residues. The germline V and J ends were trimmed by 4 bases and 0 bases, with 7 bases remaining between them. The CDR3 sequence: CASSSGSSNQPQHF. The CDR3 nucleotides read TGTGCCAGCAGTTCGGGTAGTAGCAATCAGCCCCAGCATTTT.

V and J are TRBV27 and TRBJ2-3; 9 bases map to TRBD2. Germline trimming cut 5 bases from V and 2 bases from J; bases unmatched to any gene: 5. The CDR3 consists of 15 residues. CDR1 and CDR2 from the germline V gene are MNHEY and SMNVEV (reference sequence). This chain's CDR3 is CASSLGLAVTDTQYF. CDR3 nucleotides: TGTGCCAGCAGTCTGGGACTAGCTGTCACAGATACGCAGTATTTT.

The V and J genes are TRBV12-5 and TRBJ1-5; the D is unclear. This CDR3 region has 15 residues. The V gene lost 4 bases and the J gene lost 6 bases, with 16 bases spanning the gap. Germline CDR1 reads LGHNT; CDR2 reads FRNRAP. CDR3 bases: TGTGCTAGTGGTTGGACTGCCGATTTGACTCAGCCCCAGCATTTT. It specifies CASGWTADLTQPQHF. Together with reference TRBV12-5 and TRBJ1-5, the CDR3 gives the full variable domain: DARVTQTPRHKVTEMGQEVTMRCQPILGHNTVFWYRQTMMQGLELLAYFRNRAPLDDSGMPKDRFSAEMPDATLATLKIQPSEPRDSAVYFCASGWTADLTQPQHFGDGTRLSIL.

V is TRBV10-3 and J is TRBJ2-1; a weak D match, TRBD1 (6 bases). Germline assignment: CDR1 ENHRY and CDR2 SYGVKD. V was shortened by 4 bases and J by 2 bases, with 12 bases between the two germline ends. This CDR3 is 15 amino acids long. The CDR3 bases are TGTGCCATCAGTGTAGGGGGAGTGACCTACAATGAGCAGTTCTTC. This encodes CAISVGGVTYNEQFF.

The chain employs TRBV6-5 and TRBJ2-1; TRBD1 agrees at 8 bases. Germline CDR1 MNHEY, CDR2 SVGAGI. J was trimmed by 4 bases and V by 0 bases; bases with no gene match: 5. The CDR3 is 16 amino acids. The CDR3 nucleotides read TGTGCCAGCAGTTACTCCGGACAGGGCCTATACAATGAGCAGTTCTTC. Translating gives CASSYSGQGLYNEQFF.

V is TRBV19 and J is TRBJ2-2; the D gene is possibly TRBD1 (6 bases). The V and J ends lost 7 bases and 4 bases respectively, with 16 bases between them. The CDR3 is 15 amino acids. The V gene's germline CDR1 is LNHDA and CDR2 SQIVND (reference sequence). Written as DNA, the CDR3 is TGTGCCAGTATTCGGGACACTGGTGGCACCGGGGAGCTGTTTTTT. Protein product: CASIRDTGGTGELFF. Filled out from reference TRBV19 and TRBJ2-2, the complete variable domain reads DGGITQSPKYLFRKEGQNVTLSCEQNLNHDAMYWYRQDPGQGLRLIYYSQIVNDFQKGDIAEGYSVSREKKESFPLTVTSAQKNPTAFYLCASIRDTGGTGELFFGEGSRLTVL.

The table lists this clone with a count of one. The rearrangement links TRBV19 to TRBJ2-5; possible D gene TRBD2, 6 bases. CDR3 length: 15 amino acids. The germline gives CDR1 LNHDA, CDR2 SQIVND (reference sequence). V was trimmed by 3 bases and J by 2 bases, leaving 13 bases between them. The CDR3 region is CASSIRSAGQETQYF. The CDR3 DNA follows: TGTGCCAGTAGTATTAGGTCGGCGGGACAAGAGACCCAGTACTTC.

V is TRBV12-5 and J is TRBJ2-4, with 8 bases identical to TRBD1. V lost 4 bases to trimming and J lost 5 bases; unmatched junction nucleotides: 4. Germline loops: CDR1 LGHNT, CDR2 FRNRAP. The CDR3 is 14 amino acids. The chain's CDR3 is CASGSGQGENIQYF. The CDR3 DNA is TGTGCTAGTGGTTCTGGACAGGGCGAAAACATTCAGTACTTC.

This clone was seen more than once but under ten times. The chain combines TRBV19 with TRBJ1-5; 8 bases fit TRBD1. Germline lookup yields CDR1 LNHDA and CDR2 SQIVND (reference sequence). The CDR3 is 15 amino acids. J was trimmed by 3 bases and V by 7 bases; bases with no gene match: 8. CDR3 in DNA: TGTGCCAGTACCACGGACAGGGCTTACAATCAGCCCCAGCATTTT. It encodes CASTTDRAYNQPQHF. The whole variable domain, remainder taken from reference TRBV19 and TRBJ1-5, is DGGITQSPKYLFRKEGQNVTLSCEQNLNHDAMYWYRQDPGQGLRLIYYSQIVNDFQKGDIAEGYSVSREKKESFPLTVTSAQKNPTAFYLCASTTDRAYNQPQHFGDGTRLSIL.

The chain couples TRBV9 to TRBJ2-3; 7 bases map to TRBD1. Trimming at V came to 3 bases and at J to 1 base, leaving 5 bases not matched to a gene. The germline V gene has CDR1 SGDLS and CDR2 YYNGEE. This CDR3 contains 15 residues. CDR3 bases: TGTGCCAGCAGCGAAACAACAGGGGGCACAGATACGCAGTATTTT. It yields the protein CASSETTGGTDTQYF.

CDR3 in DNA: TGCAGCGTGGACAGGGGAGGCACTGAAGCTTTCTTT. Its protein product is CSVDRGGTEAFF. The rearrangement joins TRBV29-1 to TRBJ1-1; 9 positions match TRBD1. With V trimmed by 6 bases and J by 4 bases, 3 bases remained unmatched. CDR1 is SQVTM and CDR2 is ANQGSEA in the germline V gene. The length of the CDR3 is 12 residues.